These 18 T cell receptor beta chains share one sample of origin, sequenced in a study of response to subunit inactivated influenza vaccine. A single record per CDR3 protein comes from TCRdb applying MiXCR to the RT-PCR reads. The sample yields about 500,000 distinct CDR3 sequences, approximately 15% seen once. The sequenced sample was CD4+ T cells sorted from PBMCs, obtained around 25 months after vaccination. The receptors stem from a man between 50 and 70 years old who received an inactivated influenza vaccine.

DNA of the CDR3: TGTGCCAGCAGAGGTCAGGGTACTGGAAACACCATATATTTT. Its translation: CASRGQGTGNTIYF. V is TRBV12-3 or TRBV12-4 and J is TRBJ1-3; possibly TRBD1 for D (5 bases). This CDR3 contains 14 residues. V was clipped by 6 bases and J by 2 bases, with 11 bases between them.

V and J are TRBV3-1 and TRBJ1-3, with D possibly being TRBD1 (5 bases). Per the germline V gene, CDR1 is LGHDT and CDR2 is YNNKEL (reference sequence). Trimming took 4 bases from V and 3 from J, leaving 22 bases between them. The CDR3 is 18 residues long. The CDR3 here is CASSPFWRAGRGGNTIYF. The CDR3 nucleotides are TGTGCCAGCAGCCCATTCTGGCGGGCAGGGAGAGGTGGAAACACCATATATTTT.

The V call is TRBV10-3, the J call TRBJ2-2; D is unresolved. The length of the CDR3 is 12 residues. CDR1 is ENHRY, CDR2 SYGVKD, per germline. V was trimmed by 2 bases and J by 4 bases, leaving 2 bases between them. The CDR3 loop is CAISEATGELFF. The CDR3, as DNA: TGTGCCATCAGTGAGGCCACCGGGGAGCTGTTTTTT.

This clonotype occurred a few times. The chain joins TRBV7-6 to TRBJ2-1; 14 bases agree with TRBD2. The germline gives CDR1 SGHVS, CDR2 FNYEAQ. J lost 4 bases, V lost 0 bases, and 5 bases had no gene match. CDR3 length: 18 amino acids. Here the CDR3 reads CASSLAHRLAGGYNEQFF. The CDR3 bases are TGTGCCAGCAGCTTAGCCCACCGACTAGCGGGGGGGTACAATGAGCAGTTCTTC.

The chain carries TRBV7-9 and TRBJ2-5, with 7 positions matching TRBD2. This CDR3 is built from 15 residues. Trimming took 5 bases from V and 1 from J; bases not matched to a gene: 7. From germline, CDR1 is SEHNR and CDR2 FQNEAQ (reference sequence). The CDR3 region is CASSPAGRGQETQYF. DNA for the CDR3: TGTGCCAGCAGCCCAGCGGGGAGGGGCCAAGAGACCCAGTACTTC.

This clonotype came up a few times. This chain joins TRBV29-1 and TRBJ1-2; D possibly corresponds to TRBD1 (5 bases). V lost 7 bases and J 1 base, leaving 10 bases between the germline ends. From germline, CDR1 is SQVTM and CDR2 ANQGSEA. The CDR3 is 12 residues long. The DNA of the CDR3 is TGCAGCGGCGGGACGGGTAACTATGGCTACACCTTC. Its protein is CSGGTGNYGYTF.

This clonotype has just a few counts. CDR3 bases: TGTGCCAGCAGTCCGGCAAGGACTAGCGGGCGTAGCTCCTACAATGAGCAGTTCTTC. It translates to CASSPARTSGRSSYNEQFF. The chain recombines TRBV6-4 with TRBJ2-1; 11 nucleotides align to TRBD2. Germline CDR1 reads MRHNA; CDR2 reads SNTAGT. Unmatched junction bases numbered 12, after V lost 5 bases and J lost 0 bases. The CDR3 sequence is 19 residues long.

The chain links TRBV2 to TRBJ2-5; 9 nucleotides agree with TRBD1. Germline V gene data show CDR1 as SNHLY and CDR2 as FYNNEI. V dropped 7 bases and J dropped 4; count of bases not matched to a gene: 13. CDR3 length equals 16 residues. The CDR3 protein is CASNNPLTGGGETQYF. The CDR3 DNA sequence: TGTGCCAGCAACAATCCCCTCACAGGGGGCGGAGAGACCCAGTACTTC.

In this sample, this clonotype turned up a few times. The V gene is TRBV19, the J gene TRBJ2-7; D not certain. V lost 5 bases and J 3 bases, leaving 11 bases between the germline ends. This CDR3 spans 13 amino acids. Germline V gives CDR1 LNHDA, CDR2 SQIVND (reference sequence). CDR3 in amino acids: CASSSVSNYEQYF. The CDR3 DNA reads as TGTGCCAGTAGTTCAGTCAGTAACTACGAGCAGTACTTC.

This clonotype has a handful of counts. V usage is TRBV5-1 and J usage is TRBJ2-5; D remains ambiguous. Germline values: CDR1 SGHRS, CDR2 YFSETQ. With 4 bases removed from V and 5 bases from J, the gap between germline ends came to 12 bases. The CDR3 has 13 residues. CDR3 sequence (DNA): TGCGCCAGCAGCCCAGACGTCATGGAGACCCAGTACTTC. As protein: CASSPDVMETQYF. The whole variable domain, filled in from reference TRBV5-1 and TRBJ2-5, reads KAGVTQTPRYLIKTRGQQVTLSCSPISGHRSVSWYQQTPGQGLQFLFEYFSETQRNKGNFPGRFSGRQFSNSRSEMNVSTLELGDSALYLCASSPDVMETQYFGPGTRLLVL.

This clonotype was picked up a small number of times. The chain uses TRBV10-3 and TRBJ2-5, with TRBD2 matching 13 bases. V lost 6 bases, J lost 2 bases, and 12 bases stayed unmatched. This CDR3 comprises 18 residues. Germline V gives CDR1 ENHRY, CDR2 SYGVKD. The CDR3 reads CAISLRLAGGQVQETQYF. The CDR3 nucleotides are TGTGCCATCAGCCTCCGACTAGCGGGAGGCCAGGTACAAGAGACCCAGTACTTC.

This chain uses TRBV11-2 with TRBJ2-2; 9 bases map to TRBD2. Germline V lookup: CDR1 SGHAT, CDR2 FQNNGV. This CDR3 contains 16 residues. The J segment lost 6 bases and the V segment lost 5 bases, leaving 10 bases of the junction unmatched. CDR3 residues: CASSPLRAGGPGELFF. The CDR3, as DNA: TGTGCCAGCAGCCCCCTAAGAGCGGGGGGTCCCGGGGAGCTGTTTTTT.

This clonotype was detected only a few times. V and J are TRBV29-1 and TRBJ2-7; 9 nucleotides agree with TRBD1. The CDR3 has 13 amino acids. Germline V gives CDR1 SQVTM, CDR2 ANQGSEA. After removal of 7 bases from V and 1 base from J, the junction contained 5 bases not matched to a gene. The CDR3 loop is CSARDRVSYEQYF. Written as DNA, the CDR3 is TGCAGCGCCCGGGACAGGGTATCCTACGAGCAGTACTTC.

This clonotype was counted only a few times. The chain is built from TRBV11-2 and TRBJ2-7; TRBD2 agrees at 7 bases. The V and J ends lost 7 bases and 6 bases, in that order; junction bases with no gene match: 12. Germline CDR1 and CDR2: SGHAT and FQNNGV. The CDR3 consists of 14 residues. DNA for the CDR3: TGTGCCAGCACCACGACTCCGGGGACTATCGAGCAGTACTTC. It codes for CASTTTPGTIEQYF.

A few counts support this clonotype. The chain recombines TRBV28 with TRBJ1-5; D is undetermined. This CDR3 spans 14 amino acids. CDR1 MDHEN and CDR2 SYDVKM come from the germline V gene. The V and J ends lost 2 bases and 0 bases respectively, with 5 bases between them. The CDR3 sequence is CASSLPFSNQPQHF. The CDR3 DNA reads TGTGCCAGCAGTTTACCATTTAGCAATCAGCCCCAGCATTTT.

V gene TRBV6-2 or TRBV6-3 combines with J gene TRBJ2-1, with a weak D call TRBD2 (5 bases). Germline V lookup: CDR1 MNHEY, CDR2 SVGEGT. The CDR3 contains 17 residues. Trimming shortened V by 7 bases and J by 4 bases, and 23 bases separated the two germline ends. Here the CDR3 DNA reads TGTGCCAGCACTGATTCACCCTATCAGCGGAGTTACAATGAGCAGTTCTTC. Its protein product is CASTDSPYQRSYNEQFF.

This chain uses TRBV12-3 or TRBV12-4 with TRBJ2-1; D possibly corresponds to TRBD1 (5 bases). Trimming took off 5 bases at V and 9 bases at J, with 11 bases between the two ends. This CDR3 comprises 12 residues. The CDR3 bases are TGTGCCAGCAGTCCTTGGGGCAGTGAGCAGTTCTTC. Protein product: CASSPWGSEQFF.

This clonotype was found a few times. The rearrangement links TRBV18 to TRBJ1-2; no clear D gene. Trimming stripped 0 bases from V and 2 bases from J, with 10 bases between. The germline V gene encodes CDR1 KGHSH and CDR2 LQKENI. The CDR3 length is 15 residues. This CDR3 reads CASSPPTARNYGYTF. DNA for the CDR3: TGTGCCAGCTCACCACCAACGGCACGCAACTATGGCTACACCTTC.